The 23 T cell receptor beta chains reported below all come from one sample, sequenced in a study of blood T cell repertoires in COVID-19. Measured with immunoSEQ multiplex PCR; TCRdb has only the in-frame clones, and not every one. The data contain a few hundred thousand clones, 85% of them singletons. Sequencing was done on a sample of peripheral blood. The origin of the receptors is a man aged 35 to 55 with acute or convalescent COVID-19.

The CDR3 here is CASSPRRQKNSPLHF. The CDR3 nucleotides are TGTGCCAGCAGTCCCCGCCGACAGAAGAATTCACCCCTCCACTTT. J is TRBJ1-6 and V is TRBV6-5, with D possibly TRBD1 on 5 matching bases. Germline-derived CDR1 and CDR2 are MNHEY and SVGAGI. Trimming took off 5 bases at V and 7 bases at J, with 15 bases between the two ends. This CDR3 contains 15 residues.

The rearrangement joins TRBV9 to TRBJ1-4; D gene ambiguous. V was cut by 0 bases and J by 4 bases, with 13 bases left in between. CDR3 size: 16 residues. In germline, CDR1 is SGDLS, CDR2 YYNGEE. This chain's CDR3 is CASSVAGTGLNEKLFF. DNA for the CDR3: TGTGCCAGCAGCGTAGCAGGCACCGGACTTAATGAAAAACTGTTTTTT.

The chain has TRBV6-5 and TRBJ1-3, with unresolved D. The CDR3 is 15 residues long. CDR1 is MNHEY, CDR2 SVGAGI, per germline. Trimming cost V 0 bases and J 4 bases, with 10 bases left between them. CDR3 sequence (DNA): TGTGCCAGCAGTTACTCCGGCGGAACGGGAAACACCATATATTTT. Translated, it gives CASSYSGGTGNTIYF.

The chain is built from TRBV6-5 and TRBJ2-3; 7 bases match TRBD1. Germline V CDR1 and CDR2: MNHEY, SVGAGI. The CDR3 is 14 amino acids. Unmatched junction bases numbered 8, after V lost 5 bases and J lost 6 bases. CDR3 nucleotides: TGTGCCAGCAGTACCGACAGGGTATACGATACGCAGTATTTT. Protein sequence: CASSTDRVYDTQYF.

Remarks on this clone: At one end, the junction sequence differs from germline, possibly due to a read error. The CDR3 sequence: CASSYSRGANNSPLHF. The CDR3, as DNA: TGTGCCAGCAGTTACTCTCGGGGAGCCAATAATTCACCTCTCCACTTT. This chain uses TRBV6-5 with TRBJ1-6; D uncertain. CDR3 length equals 16 residues. Germline-derived CDR1 and CDR2 are MNHEY and SVGAGI.

In its sample, this clone was seen a few times. The chain recombines TRBV7-8 with TRBJ2-5, with 8 nucleotides matching TRBD1. This CDR3 contains 16 residues. The V gene end was trimmed by 5 bases and the J gene end by 4 bases; junction bases not matched to a gene: 12. Germline V CDR1 and CDR2: SGHVS, FQNEAQ. The CDR3 here is CASSLAGQALRETQYF. The CDR3, as DNA: TGTGCCAGCAGCCTGGCGGGACAGGCCCTCCGAGAGACCCAGTACTTC.

This clone appeared once. The rearrangement uses TRBV14 and TRBJ2-7; TRBD1 matches 8 bases. Germline CDR1 is SGHDN and CDR2 is FVKESK. The CDR3 has 14 residues. J was trimmed by 3 bases and V by 3 bases; bases with no gene match: 4. The chain's CDR3 is CASSHWDRNYEQYF. CDR3 nucleotides: TGTGCCAGCAGCCATTGGGACAGGAACTACGAGCAGTACTTC.

The chain uses TRBV11-3 and TRBJ1-1; D remains unclear. In germline, CDR1 is SGHNT, CDR2 YENEEA. Trimming shortened V by 4 bases and J by 1 base, and 7 bases separated the two germline ends. The CDR3 spans 13 residues. The CDR3 here is CASSWAENTEAFF. For the CDR3, the DNA is TGTGCCAGCAGCTGGGCAGAGAACACTGAAGCTTTCTTT.

The genes are TRBV4-3 and TRBJ1-1, with D possibly TRBD1 on 5 matching bases. The CDR3 spans 15 residues. The germline V gene encodes CDR1 LGHNA and CDR2 YSLEER. The V end was cut by 1 base, the J end by 6 bases, with 15 bases between. CDR3: CASSQVAGVGAEAFF. The CDR3 DNA follows: TGCGCCAGCAGCCAAGTAGCTGGGGTAGGGGCTGAAGCTTTCTTT.

The chain combines TRBV3-1 (or the pseudogene TRBV3-2) with TRBJ1-6, with 9 bases fitting TRBD1. V lost 3 bases to trimming and J lost 10 bases; unmatched junction nucleotides: 10. Germline CDR1 reads LGHDT; CDR2 reads YNNKEL (reference sequence). The CDR3 contains 16 residues. CDR3 nucleotides: TGTGCCAGCAGCCAGGGGGCCGGGACAGGGAAATCACCCCTCCACTTT. It translates to CASSQGAGTGKSPLHF.

The sample holds a few counts of this clone. This sequence joins TRBV5-4 and TRBJ1-1; 12 bases are a match to TRBD1. Trimming took 4 bases from V and 12 from J; bases not matched to a gene: 13. Germline V CDR1 and CDR2: SGHNT, YYREEE (reference sequence). There are 15 residues in the CDR3. For the CDR3, the DNA is TGTGCCAGCAGCCTAAAGGGACAGGGGGCGGACCAACCTTTCTTT. It codes for CASSLKGQGADQPFF.

Written as DNA, the CDR3 is TGTGCCATATCCGCCTCGGACATTCAGTACTTC. Its protein product is CAISASDIQYF. The chain combines TRBV19 with TRBJ2-4; no clear D. The germline V gene encodes CDR1 LNHDA and CDR2 SQIVND (reference sequence). This CDR3 spans 11 amino acids. With 10 bases removed from V and 8 bases from J, the gap between germline ends came to 12 bases.

The table lists this clone with a count of one. The chain employs TRBV10-3 and TRBJ2-7, with 10 bases identical to TRBD1. The CDR3 runs 12 residues. CDR1 is ENHRY and CDR2 is SYGVKD in the germline V gene. V lost 10 bases to trimming and J lost 5 bases; unmatched junction nucleotides: 5. CDR3: CATGQGTDEQYF. CDR3 bases: TGTGCCACGGGACAGGGGACCGACGAGCAGTACTTC.

The chain has TRBV28 and TRBJ2-7; 8 bases fit TRBD1. V lost 6 bases, J lost 2 bases, and 6 bases stayed unmatched. Per the germline V gene, CDR1 is MDHEN and CDR2 is SYDVKM. This CDR3 has 14 residues. The CDR3 nucleotides are TGTGCCAGCAGCTCGACAGGGGACGCCTACGAGCAGTACTTC. As protein: CASSSTGDAYEQYF.

This clone was counted a single time. This chain links TRBV25-1 with TRBJ2-1, with 7 bases fitting TRBD2. CDR1 and CDR2 from the germline V gene are MGHDK and SYGVNS. This CDR3 is 15 amino acids long. V dropped 5 bases and J dropped 6; count of bases not matched to a gene: 10. The CDR3 loop reads CASSSTSEVGNEQFF. The CDR3, as DNA: TGTGCCAGCAGTAGTACTAGCGAAGTAGGCAATGAGCAGTTCTTC.

The chain combines TRBV11-2 with TRBJ2-2; maybe TRBD1 (6 bases). Trimming removed 3 bases from V and 0 bases from J, with 11 bases in between. Germline loops: CDR1 SGHAT, CDR2 FQNNGV. The CDR3 is made up of 16 amino acids. CDR3 coding DNA: TGTGCCAGCAGCTTCCCCGGGACACCGAACACCGGGGAGCTGTTTTTT. Protein sequence: CASSFPGTPNTGELFF.

This clone was detected once. The genes are TRBV10-3 and TRBJ1-1; no clear D. The length of the CDR3 is 14 residues. V was trimmed by 8 bases and J by 3 bases, leaving 16 bases between them. Germline-derived CDR1 and CDR2 are ENHRY and SYGVKD. The CDR3 is CAIFNGVGDTEAFF. The CDR3 coding sequence is TGTGCCATCTTTAACGGGGTAGGTGACACTGAAGCTTTCTTT.

The rearrangement uses TRBV7-9 and TRBJ2-2, with TRBD2 identical over 7 bases. The ends lost 4 bases at V and 7 bases at J; junction bases unmatched: 6. The CDR3 length is 14 residues. Germline V gene data show CDR1 as SEHNR and CDR2 as FQNEAQ (reference sequence). The chain's CDR3 is CASSSGLRGGELFF. The CDR3 DNA sequence: TGTGCCAGCAGCTCGGGACTACGGGGCGGGGAGCTGTTTTTT.

The sample holds one count of this clone. V is TRBV18 and J is TRBJ1-5, with 8 bases lining up with TRBD1. The J segment lost 0 bases and the V segment lost 9 bases, leaving 7 bases of the junction unmatched. Germline V gives CDR1 KGHSH, CDR2 LQKENI. The CDR3 consists of 15 residues. The CDR3 nucleotides are TGTGCCAGTTCGAAGGGACAGGATAGCAATCAGCCCCAGCATTTT. Its protein is CASSKGQDSNQPQHF.

The gene calls are TRBV4-2 and TRBJ1-5; 7 bases are shared with TRBD1. V trimming: 0 bases; J trimming: 4 bases; junction bases outside the gene matches: 6. The CDR3 runs 16 residues. Germline loops: CDR1 LGHNA, CDR2 YNFKEQ. The CDR3 spells CASSQEGTARNQPQHF. The CDR3 DNA is TGTGCCAGCAGCCAAGAAGGGACAGCCAGAAATCAGCCCCAGCATTTT.

The chain is built from TRBV5-1 and TRBJ2-5, with D perhaps TRBD2 (5 bases). Trimming took off 3 bases at V and 2 bases at J, with 8 bases between the two ends. Germline lookup yields CDR1 SGHRS and CDR2 YFSETQ. The CDR3 sequence is 13 residues long. DNA for the CDR3: TGCGCCAGCAGCTCTGGACTGCAAGAGACCCAGTACTTC. Its protein product is CASSSGLQETQYF.

This rearrangement joins TRBV7-9 to TRBJ1-6; D unresolved. The germline V gene has CDR1 SEHNR and CDR2 FQNEAQ (reference sequence). The CDR3 sequence is 14 residues long. The ends were cut back, 0 bases at V and 9 bases at J, with 9 bases in the middle. CDR3 bases: TGTGCCAGCAGCTTAGCGATTTCAGGTTCACCCCTCCACTTT. Protein product: CASSLAISGSPLHF. The complete variable domain, with remaining parts taken from reference TRBV7-9 and TRBJ1-6, reads DTGVSQNPRHKITKRGQNVTFRCDPISEHNRLYWYRQTLGQGPEFLTYFQNEAQLEKSRLLSDRFSAERPKGSFSTLEIQRTEQGDSAMYLCASSLAISGSPLHFGNGTRLTVT.

This chain links TRBV7-9 with TRBJ1-1, with 11 bases fitting TRBD1. The CDR3 length is 15 residues. V lost 4 bases to trimming and J lost 6 bases; unmatched junction nucleotides: 7. Germline values: CDR1 SEHNR, CDR2 FQNEAQ (reference sequence). For the CDR3, the DNA is TGTGCCAGCAGCTCTAATGGACAGGGGGCCGCTGAAGCTTTCTTT. Translating it yields CASSSNGQGAAEAFF.